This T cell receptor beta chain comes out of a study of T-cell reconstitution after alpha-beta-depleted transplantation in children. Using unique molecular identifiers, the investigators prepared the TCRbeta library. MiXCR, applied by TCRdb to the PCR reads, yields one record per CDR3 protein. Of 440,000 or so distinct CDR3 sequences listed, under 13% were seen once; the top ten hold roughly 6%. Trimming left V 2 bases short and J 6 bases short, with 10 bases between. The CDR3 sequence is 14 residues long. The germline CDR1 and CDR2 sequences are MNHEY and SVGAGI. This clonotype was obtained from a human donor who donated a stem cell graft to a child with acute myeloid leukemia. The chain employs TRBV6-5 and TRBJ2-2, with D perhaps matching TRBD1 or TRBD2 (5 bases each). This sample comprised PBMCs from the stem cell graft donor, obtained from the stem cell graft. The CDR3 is CASSYAQGAGELFF. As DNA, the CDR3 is TGTGCCAGCAGTTACGCCCAGGGAGCCGGGGAGCTGTTTTTT.